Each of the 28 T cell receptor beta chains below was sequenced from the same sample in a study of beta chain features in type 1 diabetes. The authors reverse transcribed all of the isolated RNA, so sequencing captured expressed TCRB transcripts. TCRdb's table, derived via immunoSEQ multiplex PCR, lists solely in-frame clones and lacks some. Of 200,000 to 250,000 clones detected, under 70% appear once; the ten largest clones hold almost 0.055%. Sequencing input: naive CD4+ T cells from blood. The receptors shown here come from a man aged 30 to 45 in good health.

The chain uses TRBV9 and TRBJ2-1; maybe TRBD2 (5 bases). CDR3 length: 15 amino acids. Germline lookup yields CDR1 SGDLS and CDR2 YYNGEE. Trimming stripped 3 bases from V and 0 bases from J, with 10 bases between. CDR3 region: CASSADFGSYNEQFF. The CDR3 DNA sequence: TGTGCCAGCAGCGCGGACTTCGGCTCCTACAATGAGCAGTTCTTC.

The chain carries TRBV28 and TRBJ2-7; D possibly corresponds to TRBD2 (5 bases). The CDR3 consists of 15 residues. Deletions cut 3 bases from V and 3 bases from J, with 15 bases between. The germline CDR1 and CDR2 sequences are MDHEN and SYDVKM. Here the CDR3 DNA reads TGTGCCAGCAGTTTCCGGTTCCAAGGACTCTACGAGCAGTACTTC. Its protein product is CASSFRFQGLYEQYF. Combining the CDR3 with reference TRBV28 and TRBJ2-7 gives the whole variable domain DVKVTQSSRYLVKRTGEKVFLECVQDMDHENMFWYRQDPGLGLRLIYFSYDVKMKEKGDIPEGYSVSREKKERFSLILESASTNQTSMYLCASSFRFQGLYEQYFGPGTRLTVT.

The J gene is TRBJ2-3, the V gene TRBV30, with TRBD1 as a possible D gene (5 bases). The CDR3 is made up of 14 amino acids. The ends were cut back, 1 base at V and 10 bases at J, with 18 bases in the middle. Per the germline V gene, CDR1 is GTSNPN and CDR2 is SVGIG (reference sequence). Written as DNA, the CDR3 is TGTGCCTGGAGTGCCGGACACGGAGCGATAGCGCAGTATTTT. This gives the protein CAWSAGHGAIAQYF.

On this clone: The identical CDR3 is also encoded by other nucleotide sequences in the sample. The CDR3 region has the DNA TGTGCCAGCAGTTTATCGGGACTAGCGGGAGGAGACGAGCAGTACTTC. Translating it yields CASSLSGLAGGDEQYF. The chain couples TRBV28 to TRBJ2-7, with 15 positions matching TRBD2. CDR1 is MDHEN and CDR2 is SYDVKM in the germline V gene. The CDR3 has 16 amino acids. V shed 1 base and J 5 bases; nucleotides not matched to a gene: 3.

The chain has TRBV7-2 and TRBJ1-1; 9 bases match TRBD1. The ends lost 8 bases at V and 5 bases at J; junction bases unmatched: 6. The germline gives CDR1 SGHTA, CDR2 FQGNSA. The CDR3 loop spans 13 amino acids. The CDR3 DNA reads TGTGCCAGCCAACAGGGGGCTAGGACTGAAGCTTTCTTT. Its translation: CASQQGARTEAFF.

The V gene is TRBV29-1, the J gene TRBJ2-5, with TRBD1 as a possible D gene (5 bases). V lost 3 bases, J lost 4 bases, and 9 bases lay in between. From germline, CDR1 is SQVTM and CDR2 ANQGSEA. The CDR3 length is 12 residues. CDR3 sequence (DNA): TGCAGCGTTGACGAGCAGGGAGAGACCCAGTACTTC. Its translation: CSVDEQGETQYF.

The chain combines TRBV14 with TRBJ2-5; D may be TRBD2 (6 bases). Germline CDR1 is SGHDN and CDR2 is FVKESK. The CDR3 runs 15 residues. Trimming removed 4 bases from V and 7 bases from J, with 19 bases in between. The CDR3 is CASSRVGGYGATQYF. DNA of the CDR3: TGTGCCAGCAGCCGGGTGGGAGGCTACGGGGCGACCCAGTACTTC.

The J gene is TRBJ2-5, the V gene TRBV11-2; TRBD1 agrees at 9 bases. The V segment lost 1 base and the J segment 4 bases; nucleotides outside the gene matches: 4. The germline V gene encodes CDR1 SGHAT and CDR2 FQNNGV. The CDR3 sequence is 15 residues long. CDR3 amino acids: CASSLVTGGLETQYF. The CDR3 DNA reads TGTGCCAGCAGCTTAGTCACAGGGGGCCTAGAGACCCAGTACTTC.

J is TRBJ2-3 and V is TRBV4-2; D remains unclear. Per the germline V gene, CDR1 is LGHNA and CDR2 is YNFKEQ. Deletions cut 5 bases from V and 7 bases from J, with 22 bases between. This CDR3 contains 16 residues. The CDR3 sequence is CASSYGGVDIGNTQYF. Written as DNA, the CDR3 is TGTGCCAGCAGCTATGGTGGAGTCGATATCGGTAATACGCAGTATTTT.

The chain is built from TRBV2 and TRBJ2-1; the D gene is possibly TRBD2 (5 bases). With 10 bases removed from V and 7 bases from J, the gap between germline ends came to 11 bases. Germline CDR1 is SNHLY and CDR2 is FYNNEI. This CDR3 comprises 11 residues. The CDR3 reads CATALANEQFF. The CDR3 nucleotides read TGTGCCACCGCTCTAGCTAATGAGCAGTTCTTC. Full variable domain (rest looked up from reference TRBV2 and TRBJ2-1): EPEVTQTPSHQVTQMGQEVILRCVPISNHLYFYWYRQILGQKVEFLVSFYNNEISEKSEIFDDQFSVERPDGSNFTLKIRSTKLEDSAMYFCATALANEQFFGPGTRLTVL.

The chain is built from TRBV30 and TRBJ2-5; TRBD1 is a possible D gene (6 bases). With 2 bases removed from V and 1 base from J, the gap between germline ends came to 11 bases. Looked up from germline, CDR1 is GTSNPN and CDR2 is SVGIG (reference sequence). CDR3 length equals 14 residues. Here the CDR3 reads CAWSKTGSQETQYF. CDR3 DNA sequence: TGTGCCTGGAGTAAGACAGGTAGCCAAGAGACCCAGTACTTC.

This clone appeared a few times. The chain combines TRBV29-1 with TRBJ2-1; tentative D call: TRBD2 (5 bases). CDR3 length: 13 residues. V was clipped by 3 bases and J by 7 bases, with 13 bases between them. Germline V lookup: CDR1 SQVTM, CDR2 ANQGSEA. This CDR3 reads CSVEPTRTNEQFF. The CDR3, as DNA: TGCAGCGTTGAGCCCACTAGAACGAATGAGCAGTTCTTC.

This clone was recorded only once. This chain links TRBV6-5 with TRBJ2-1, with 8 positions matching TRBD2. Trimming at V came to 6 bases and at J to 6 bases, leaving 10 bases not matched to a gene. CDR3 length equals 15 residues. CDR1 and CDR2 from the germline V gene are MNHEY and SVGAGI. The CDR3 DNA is TGTGCCAGCAGGGACGGGGGGGGTACCGTCAATGAGCAGTTCTTC. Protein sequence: CASRDGGGTVNEQFF.

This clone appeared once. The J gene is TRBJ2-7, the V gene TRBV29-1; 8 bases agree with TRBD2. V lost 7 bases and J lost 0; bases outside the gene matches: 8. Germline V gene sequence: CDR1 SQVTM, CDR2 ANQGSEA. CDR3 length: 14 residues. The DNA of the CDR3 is TGCAGCGCCTCGGGAAGCGGGAGCTCCTACGAGCAGTACTTC. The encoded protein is CSASGSGSSYEQYF.

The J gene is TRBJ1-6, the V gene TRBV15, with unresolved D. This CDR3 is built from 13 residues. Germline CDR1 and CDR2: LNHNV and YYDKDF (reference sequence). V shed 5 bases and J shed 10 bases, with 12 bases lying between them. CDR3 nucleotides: TGTGCCACCAGCCCCCAGGTCAGCTCACCCCTCCACTTT. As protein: CATSPQVSSPLHF.

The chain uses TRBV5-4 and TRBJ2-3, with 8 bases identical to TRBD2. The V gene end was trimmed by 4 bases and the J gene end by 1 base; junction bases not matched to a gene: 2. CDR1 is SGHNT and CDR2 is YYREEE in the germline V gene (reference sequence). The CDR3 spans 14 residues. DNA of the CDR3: TGTGCCAGCAGCACAGCGGGGGGCACAGATACGCAGTATTTT. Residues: CASSTAGGTDTQYF.

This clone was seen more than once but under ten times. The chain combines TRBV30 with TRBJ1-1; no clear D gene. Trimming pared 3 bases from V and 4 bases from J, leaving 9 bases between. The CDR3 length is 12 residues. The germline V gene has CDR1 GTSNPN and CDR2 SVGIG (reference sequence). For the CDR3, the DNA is TGTGCCTGGAGGGATCAGGCCACTGAAGCTTTCTTT. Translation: CAWRDQATEAFF.

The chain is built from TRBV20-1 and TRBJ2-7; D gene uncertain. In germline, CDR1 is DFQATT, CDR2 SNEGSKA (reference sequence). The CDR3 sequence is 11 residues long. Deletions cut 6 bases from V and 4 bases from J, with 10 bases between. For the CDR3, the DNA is TGCAGTGCCCCGGGCCAGTACGAGCAGTACTTC. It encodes CSAPGQYEQYF.

The CDR3 loop is CSVERTGPIEAFF. The CDR3 DNA is TGCAGCGTTGAGCGGACAGGACCAATTGAAGCTTTCTTT. The genes are TRBV29-1 and TRBJ1-1, with 7 bases aligning to TRBD1. The CDR3 sequence is 13 residues long. Germline values: CDR1 SQVTM, CDR2 ANQGSEA. Trimming cost V 3 bases and J 7 bases; bases outside gene matches: 8.

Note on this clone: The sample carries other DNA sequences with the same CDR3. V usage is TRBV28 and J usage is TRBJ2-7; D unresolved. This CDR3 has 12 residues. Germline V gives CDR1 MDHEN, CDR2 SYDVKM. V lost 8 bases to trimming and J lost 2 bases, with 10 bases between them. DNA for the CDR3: TGTGCCAGCTCCTCCGGCGCCTACGAGCAGTACTTC. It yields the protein CASSSGAYEQYF.

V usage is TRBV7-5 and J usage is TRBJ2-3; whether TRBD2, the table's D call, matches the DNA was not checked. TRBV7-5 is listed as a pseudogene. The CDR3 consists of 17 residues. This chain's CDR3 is CVRSLEGRWTDPDTQYF. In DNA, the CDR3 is TGTGTCAGAAGCTTAGAAGGGAGGTGGACCGATCCAGATACGCAGTATTTT.

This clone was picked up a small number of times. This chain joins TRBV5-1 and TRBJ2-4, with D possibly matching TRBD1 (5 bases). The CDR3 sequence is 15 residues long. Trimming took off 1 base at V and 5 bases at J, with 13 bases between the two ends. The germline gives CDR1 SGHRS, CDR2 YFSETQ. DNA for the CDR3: TGCGCCAGCAGCTTGACAGGTTCATCGGAAAACATTCAGTACTTC. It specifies CASSLTGSSENIQYF.

The CDR3 DNA sequence: TGTGCCTGGAAACAGGCGGGAGGCTACACCTTC. As protein: CAWKQAGGYTF. The rearrangement uses TRBV30 and TRBJ1-2; D possibly corresponds to TRBD1 (5 bases). The germline V gene encodes CDR1 GTSNPN and CDR2 SVGIG (reference sequence). This CDR3 has 11 amino acids. Between the trimmed V and J ends, which lost 4 bases and 8 bases, there was a span of 11 bases.

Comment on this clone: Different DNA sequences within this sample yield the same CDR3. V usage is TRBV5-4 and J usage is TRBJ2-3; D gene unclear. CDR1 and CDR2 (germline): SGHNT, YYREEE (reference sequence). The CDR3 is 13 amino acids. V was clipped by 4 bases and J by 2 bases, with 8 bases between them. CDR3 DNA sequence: TGTGCCAGCAGCCGAGAGTACACAGATACGCAGTATTTT. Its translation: CASSREYTDTQYF.

Here the CDR3 reads CASSLIGFGDIYF. The CDR3 nucleotides are TGTGCCAGCAGCTTGATCGGCTTCGGCGACATATATTTT. V gene TRBV7-9 combines with J gene TRBJ1-3; D gene uncertain. This CDR3 is 13 amino acids long. Trimming cost V 3 bases and J 12 bases, with 15 bases left between them. Per germline, CDR1 SEHNR and CDR2 FQNEAQ (reference sequence).

The CDR3 protein is CASSWDTEAFF. CDR3 DNA: TGTGCCTCCTCCTGGGACACTGAAGCTTTCTTT. This chain links TRBV30 with TRBJ1-1, with D hard to call. The V end lost 7 bases, the J end lost 3 bases, and 9 bases lay between the germline ends. The CDR3 has 11 residues. Germline V gene sequence: CDR1 GTSNPN, CDR2 SVGIG (reference sequence). The full variable domain, its missing parts supplied by reference TRBV30 and TRBJ1-1, is SQTIHQWPATLVQPVGSPLSLECTVEGTSNPNLYWYRQAAGRGLQLLFYSVGIGQISSEVPQNLSASRPQDRQFILSSKKLLLSDSGFYLCASSWDTEAFFGQGTRLTVV.

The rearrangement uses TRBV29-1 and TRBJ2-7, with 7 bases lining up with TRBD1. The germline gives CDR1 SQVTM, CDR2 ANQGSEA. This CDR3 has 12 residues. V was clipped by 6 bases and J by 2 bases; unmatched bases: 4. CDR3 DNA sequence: TGCAGCGTAAGGGACAGTCCCTACGAGCAGTACTTC. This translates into CSVRDSPYEQYF.

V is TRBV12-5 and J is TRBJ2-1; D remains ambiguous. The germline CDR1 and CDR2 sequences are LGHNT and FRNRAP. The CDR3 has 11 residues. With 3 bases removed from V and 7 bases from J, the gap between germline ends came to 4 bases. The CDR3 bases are TGTGCTAGTGGTTTTGGAAATGAGCAGTTCTTC. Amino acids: CASGFGNEQFF. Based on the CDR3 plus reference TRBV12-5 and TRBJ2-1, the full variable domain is DARVTQTPRHKVTEMGQEVTMRCQPILGHNTVFWYRQTMMQGLELLAYFRNRAPLDDSGMPKDRFSAEMPDATLATLKIQPSEPRDSAVYFCASGFGNEQFFGPGTRLTVL.